This T cell receptor beta chain appears in the sequencing data of a study of T cell repertoires in cytomegalovirus infection. Study context: CMV infection together with matching HLA type was indicated by public TCR beta signatures.

The count of this clonotype is one. The antigen is unknown. In germline, CDR1 is MNHNS, CDR2 SASEGT. Trimming cost V 5 bases and J 4 bases, with 5 bases left between them. The length of the CDR3 is 11 residues. Broader study findings: Totalled public TCR beta family frequency picked out people who carried CMV plus the relevant HLA. HLA-C-restricted TCR beta clonotypes specific for CMV led the ex vivo response.

TCRdb re-called the reads with MiXCR, one entry per CDR3 protein. The data contain around 450,000 distinct CDR3 sequences, roughly 30% of them seen just once; the ten biggest clones take up approximately 13%. The sequenced material came from PBMCs. V is TRBV6-1 and J is TRBJ2-5; D uncertain. This TCR was recovered from a human donor in good health (CMV status not recorded). Some clones in this sample may be carry-over from other donors' samples. The CDR3 sequence is CASSQLETQYF. CDR3 bases: TGTGCCAGCAGTCAGCTAGAGACCCAGTACTTC.